Presented here are 31 T cell receptor beta chains from one specimen sequenced in a study of T cell responses to AZD1222 COVID-19 vaccine. Sequencing was performed with immunoSEQ multiplex PCR; in TCRdb, only in-frame clones are kept and a portion is missing. The data show around 130,000 clones, 80% to 90% seen once. Source: peripheral blood, taken on day 0 of AZD1222 vaccination. Receptor source: an adult in good health.

This chain connects TRBV3-1 (or the pseudogene TRBV3-2) to TRBJ2-1; 10 nucleotides match TRBD2. CDR1 LGHDT and CDR2 YNNKEL come from the germline V gene (reference sequence). The J segment lost 10 bases and the V segment lost 2 bases, leaving 8 bases of the junction unmatched. CDR3 length equals 15 residues. The CDR3 DNA reads as TGTGCCAGCAGCCAAAGGACTAGCGGACAACAGGAGCAGTTCTTC. This codes for CASSQRTSGQQEQFF.

This chain uses TRBV5-1 with TRBJ1-1; possible D gene TRBD1, 5 bases. Germline V gene lookup returns CDR1 SGHRS and CDR2 YFSETQ. The CDR3 is 15 amino acids. V was shortened by 2 bases and J by 6 bases, with 17 bases between the two germline ends. CDR3 amino acids: CASSFGHGAGAEAFF. The CDR3 DNA is TGCGCCAGCAGCTTCGGACACGGCGCGGGGGCTGAAGCTTTCTTT. The full variable domain, its missing parts supplied by reference TRBV5-1 and TRBJ1-1, is KAGVTQTPRYLIKTRGQQVTLSCSPISGHRSVSWYQQTPGQGLQFLFEYFSETQRNKGNFPGRFSGRQFSNSRSEMNVSTLELGDSALYLCASSFGHGAGAEAFFGQGTRLTVV.

This chain joins TRBV7-2 and TRBJ1-1, with D unresolved. Between the trimmed V and J ends, which lost 5 bases and 1 base, there was a span of 14 bases. The CDR3 length is 15 residues. Germline CDR1 is SGHTA and CDR2 is FQGNSA. DNA of the CDR3: TGTGCCAGCAGCCAATCCCCAGGAAAGAACACTGAAGCTTTCTTT. Its translation: CASSQSPGKNTEAFF.

This clone occurred once. The chain recombines TRBV2 with TRBJ2-3; D not resolved. The CDR3 totals 12 residues. V gave up 5 bases and J gave up 2 bases, with 5 bases separating them. Germline CDR1 is SNHLY and CDR2 is FYNNEI. The CDR3 region has the DNA TGTGCCAGCAGTCGATCCACAGATACGCAGTATTTT. Its protein product is CASSRSTDTQYF.

The chain couples TRBV11-2 to TRBJ2-2, with 7 positions matching TRBD1. With 5 bases clipped from V and 5 bases from J, the junction kept 2 bases outside the gene matches. The CDR3 is made up of 13 amino acids. Germline-derived CDR1 and CDR2 are SGHAT and FQNNGV. CDR3 sequence (DNA): TGTGCCAGCAGCAAACAGGGGACCGGGGAGCTGTTTTTT. It specifies CASSKQGTGELFF.

The chain links TRBV9 to TRBJ1-2; the D is unclear. Germline CDR1 and CDR2: SGDLS and YYNGEE. Trimming pared 4 bases from V and 1 base from J, leaving 11 bases between. The CDR3 runs to 14 residues. The CDR3 nucleotides read TGTGCCAGCAGCACCACCGACAATAACTATGGCTACACCTTC. Protein: CASSTTDNNYGYTF.

This chain connects TRBV28 to TRBJ1-4; perhaps TRBD1 as D (5 bases). This CDR3 is 12 amino acids long. Germline CDR1 is MDHEN and CDR2 is SYDVKM. V shed 8 bases and J shed 8 bases, with 12 bases lying between them. This CDR3 is CASAQGKEKLFF. DNA of the CDR3: TGTGCCAGCGCGCAGGGTAAAGAAAAACTGTTTTTT.

The genes are TRBV28 and TRBJ2-7, with D maybe TRBD1 (6 bases). Trimming shortened V by 8 bases and J by 7 bases, and 21 bases separated the two germline ends. Germline V gene lookup returns CDR1 MDHEN and CDR2 SYDVKM. The CDR3 covers 14 residues. In nucleotides, the CDR3 is TGTGCCAGCCAATCCCCCGAGATTAGGGGGGAGCAGTACTTC. It specifies CASQSPEIRGEQYF. The entire variable domain, with the rest obtained from reference TRBV28 and TRBJ2-7, is as follows: DVKVTQSSRYLVKRTGEKVFLECVQDMDHENMFWYRQDPGLGLRLIYFSYDVKMKEKGDIPEGYSVSREKKERFSLILESASTNQTSMYLCASQSPEIRGEQYFGPGTRLTVT.

The genes are TRBV2 and TRBJ2-3; the D gene is possibly TRBD2 (5 bases). Trimming removed 6 bases at V and 2 bases at J, with 12 bases between. Per the germline V gene, CDR1 is SNHLY and CDR2 is FYNNEI. The CDR3 spans 14 residues. Here the CDR3 DNA reads TGTGCCAGCAGCCCGCTCGGGGTCACAGATACGCAGTATTTT. This codes for CASSPLGVTDTQYF.

J is TRBJ1-3 and V is TRBV2, with D unresolved. The CDR3 has 14 residues. Germline loops: CDR1 SNHLY, CDR2 FYNNEI. The V gene lost 0 bases and the J gene lost 2 bases, with 5 bases spanning the gap. CDR3: CASSEAGTGNTIYF. In DNA form, the CDR3 reads TGTGCCAGCAGTGAAGCCGGAACTGGAAACACCATATATTTT.

This clone was picked up a small number of times. The gene calls are TRBV13 and TRBJ2-7; D assignment may be TRBD1 or TRBD2 (6 bases each). The V gene lost 5 bases and the J gene lost 0 bases, with 14 bases spanning the gap. Germline lookup yields CDR1 PRHDT and CDR2 FYEKMQ (reference sequence). This CDR3 region has 15 residues. The CDR3 DNA is TGTGCCAGCAGCAAGGAGGGGGATAACTCCTACGAGCAGTACTTC. This translates into CASSKEGDNSYEQYF.

The chain combines TRBV5-1 with TRBJ2-1; perhaps D is TRBD1 or TRBD2 (5 bases each). The CDR3 has 16 residues. V was trimmed by 4 bases and J by 7 bases, leaving 21 bases between them. Per the germline V gene, CDR1 is SGHRS and CDR2 is YFSETQ. This CDR3 reads CASSGDGLSGRNEQFF. The CDR3 DNA reads TGCGCCAGCAGCGGGGACGGACTGAGCGGTCGAAATGAGCAGTTCTTC.

The chain combines TRBV2 with TRBJ1-1; 8 nucleotides agree with TRBD1. The ends lost 6 bases at V and 6 bases at J; junction bases unmatched: 6. The CDR3 sequence is 13 residues long. The V gene's germline CDR1 is SNHLY and CDR2 FYNNEI. The CDR3 loop is CASSGQGEAEAFF. The CDR3, as DNA: TGTGCCAGCAGCGGACAGGGTGAAGCTGAAGCTTTCTTT.

The chain combines TRBV14 with TRBJ1-3; D gene uncertain. The CDR3 contains 14 residues. The V gene lost 2 bases and the J gene lost 0 bases, with 5 bases spanning the gap. Per germline, CDR1 SGHDN and CDR2 FVKESK. CDR3 protein: CASSQTFSGNTIYF. The CDR3 DNA sequence: TGTGCCAGCAGCCAAACATTCTCTGGAAACACCATATATTTT.

This CDR3 reads CASSPRGTGVTVAFF. The CDR3 nucleotides read TGCGCCAGCAGCCCTCGGGGGACAGGGGTCACAGTGGCTTTCTTT. The chain recombines TRBV4-3 with TRBJ1-1, with 10 positions matching TRBD1. The germline CDR1 and CDR2 sequences are LGHNA and YSLEER. With V trimmed by 4 bases and J by 11 bases, 13 bases remained unmatched. The CDR3 consists of 15 residues.

The V call is TRBV28, the J call TRBJ1-6, with no clear D. The CDR3 is 12 residues long. V shed 5 bases and J shed 10 bases, with 9 bases lying between them. Germline V gene lookup returns CDR1 MDHEN and CDR2 SYDVKM. The CDR3 spells CASSGPDSPLHF. The CDR3 DNA reads TGTGCCAGCAGTGGGCCTGACTCACCCCTCCACTTT.

This clone was found once. The rearrangement links TRBV19 to TRBJ1-2; D might be TRBD1 (5 bases). Trimming cost V 0 bases and J 8 bases, with 10 bases left between them. The CDR3 is made up of 13 amino acids. Germline assignment: CDR1 LNHDA and CDR2 SQIVND (reference sequence). CDR3 protein: CASSIDRDGGYTF. CDR3 coding DNA: TGTGCCAGTAGTATAGACCGGGACGGCGGCTACACCTTC.

The chain recombines TRBV2 with TRBJ1-1; the match to TRBD1 covers 7 bases. Germline assignment: CDR1 SNHLY and CDR2 FYNNEI. This CDR3 comprises 13 residues. V lost 8 bases and J lost 5; bases outside the gene matches: 8. In DNA form, the CDR3 reads TGTGCCAGCCACAGGGGCCCCTGGACTGAAGCTTTCTTT. It translates to CASHRGPWTEAFF.

This chain connects TRBV5-1 to TRBJ2-7, with TRBD2 identical over 10 bases. In germline, CDR1 is SGHRS, CDR2 YFSETQ. The CDR3 totals 15 residues. Unmatched junction bases numbered 8, after V lost 4 bases and J lost 4 bases. The DNA of the CDR3 is TGCGCCAGCAGCCAGCAAGCTAGCGGGAGTTACGAGCAGTACTTC. Its translation is CASSQQASGSYEQYF.

This chain uses TRBV3-1 (or the pseudogene TRBV3-2) with TRBJ1-1; D is ambiguous. The V end lost 1 base, the J end lost 11 bases, and 14 bases lay between the germline ends. Germline CDR1 LGHDT, CDR2 YNNKEL (reference sequence). The CDR3 has 13 amino acids. The CDR3 reads CASSQGQAVEAFF. The CDR3 bases are TGTGCCAGCAGCCAAGGTCAGGCAGTGGAGGCTTTCTTT.

CDR3 protein: CASSDIMGQESSYEQYF. In DNA, the CDR3 is TGTGCCAGCAGCGATATAATGGGACAGGAGAGCTCCTACGAGCAGTACTTC. The chain couples TRBV7-9 to TRBJ2-7, with 8 bases fitting TRBD1. CDR1 and CDR2 (germline): SEHNR, FQNEAQ (reference sequence). This CDR3 has 17 residues. V shed 5 bases, J shed 0 bases, and the junction held 12 bases outside the gene matches.

The chain has TRBV2 and TRBJ2-1; D ambiguous. This CDR3 spans 15 amino acids. Trimming removed 4 bases from V and 6 bases from J, with 16 bases in between. Per germline, CDR1 SNHLY and CDR2 FYNNEI. Here the CDR3 reads CASSAGITQFNEQFF. DNA of the CDR3: TGTGCCAGCAGTGCCGGTATAACTCAGTTCAATGAGCAGTTCTTC.

A few counts support this clone. V gene TRBV10-3 combines with J gene TRBJ2-1, with 14 bases matching TRBD2. Germline V lookup: CDR1 ENHRY, CDR2 SYGVKD. The V gene end was trimmed by 10 bases and the J gene end by 8 bases; junction bases not matched to a gene: 10. This CDR3 is built from 15 residues. The chain's CDR3 is CATGTSGSRMDEQFF. The CDR3 DNA is TGTGCCACCGGGACTAGCGGGAGTAGAATGGATGAGCAGTTCTTC.

CDR3 bases: TGTGCCATCAGTGAGTCTAAAGGGGGCATGGGAGAGACCCAGTACTTC. This sequence encodes CAISESKGGMGETQYF. V and J are TRBV10-3 and TRBJ2-5, with TRBD1 matching 7 bases. CDR1 and CDR2 from the germline V gene are ENHRY and SYGVKD. The CDR3 runs to 16 residues. V shed 0 bases, J shed 4 bases, and the junction held 8 bases outside the gene matches.

This clone showed up just once. The chain recombines TRBV12-3 or TRBV12-4 with TRBJ1-5; D might be TRBD1 (6 bases). Between the trimmed V and J ends, which lost 6 bases and 8 bases, there was a span of 14 bases. The CDR3 spans 13 residues. CDR3 nucleotides: TGTGCCAGCAGCCTAGGGGGGGGGAAGCCCCAGCATTTT. Protein: CASSLGGGKPQHF.

The rearrangement links TRBV18 to TRBJ2-1; D perhaps matches TRBD1 (5 bases). The CDR3 is made up of 13 amino acids. Trimming took off 6 bases at V and 8 bases at J, with 14 bases between the two ends. Germline assignment: CDR1 KGHSH and CDR2 LQKENI. The DNA of the CDR3 is TGTGCCAGCTCGCCAGGGATTAGGGATGAGCAGTTCTTC. The encoded protein is CASSPGIRDEQFF.

The chain couples TRBV11-2 to TRBJ1-3; perhaps TRBD1 as D (5 bases). The germline V gene encodes CDR1 SGHAT and CDR2 FQNNGV. This CDR3 contains 16 residues. V dropped 5 bases and J dropped 0 bases, with 14 bases sitting between them. The CDR3 DNA reads as TGTGCCAGCAGCCCAAAACAGGTTACCTCTGGAAACACCATATATTTT. Its translation: CASSPKQVTSGNTIYF.

The CDR3 sequence is CASSPTGGNAGHEQYF. As DNA, the CDR3 is TGTGCCAGCAGTCCTACCGGAGGGAATGCGGGCCACGAGCAGTACTTC. The chain carries TRBV6-6 and TRBJ2-7; D is perhaps TRBD2 (6 bases). The ends were cut back, 5 bases at V and 5 bases at J, with 22 bases in the middle. The CDR3 is 16 residues long. The germline V gene has CDR1 MNHNY and CDR2 SVGAGI (reference sequence).

The CDR3 sequence is CAWSSGGVTDTQYF. In nucleotides, the CDR3 is TGTGCCTGGAGTTCGGGGGGAGTCACAGATACGCAGTATTTT. The chain is built from TRBV30 and TRBJ2-3, with 7 bases matching TRBD2. The ends lost 2 bases at V and 2 bases at J; junction bases unmatched: 4. The CDR3 is 14 residues long. Per germline, CDR1 GTSNPN and CDR2 SVGIG (reference sequence).

In DNA form, the CDR3 reads TGTGCCAGCAGCTTGCTTGGTCTAGTTAATGGCTACACCTTC. Protein sequence: CASSLLGLVNGYTF. This rearrangement joins TRBV5-6 to TRBJ1-2, with D hard to call. The CDR3 runs to 14 residues. Germline V gene lookup returns CDR1 SGHDT and CDR2 YYEEEE. V gave up 1 base and J gave up 6 bases, with 13 bases separating them.

The V call is TRBV7-9, the J call TRBJ2-1, with 9 bases that match TRBD1. CDR3 length: 15 residues. The germline gives CDR1 SEHNR, CDR2 FQNEAQ (reference sequence). V gave up 5 bases and J gave up 6 bases; unmatched junction bases: 8. The DNA for the CDR3 is TGTGCCAGCAGCCCCACAGGGGGCCCCCTCAATGAGCAGTTCTTC. It is translated as CASSPTGGPLNEQFF.